A single sample is the source of the 5 T cell receptor beta chains below, sequenced in a study of cytomegalovirus exposure and HLA in healthy donors. Data came from immunoSEQ multiplex PCR; TCRdb stores just in-frame clones and leaves some out. The sample yields approximately 200,000 clones, 88% seen once. Sequenced material: PBMCs. The receptors stem from a woman aged 18-29 years in good health and CMV-seronegative.

This clone turned up a few times. The chain employs TRBV27 and TRBJ2-2, with 8 bases fitting TRBD1. Germline V CDR1 and CDR2: MNHEY, SMNVEV (reference sequence). The junction had 12 bases not matched to a gene; V was cut back by 8 bases and J by 7 bases. This CDR3 comprises 15 residues. The CDR3 nucleotides read TGTGCCAGCGCCCTTCGGACAGGGACTCACGGGGAGCTGTTTTTT. As protein: CASALRTGTHGELFF.

The CDR3 protein is CAIRGQYGTEAFF. CDR3 DNA sequence: TGTGCCATAAGGGGGCAGTACGGGACTGAAGCTTTCTTT. The chain carries TRBV28 and TRBJ1-1, with TRBD1 matching 7 bases. V shed 10 bases and J 5 bases; nucleotides not matched to a gene: 10. Germline CDR1 MDHEN, CDR2 SYDVKM. CDR3 size: 13 residues.

The rearrangement uses TRBV4-1 and TRBJ2-3; the D gene is possibly TRBD2 (5 bases). V dropped 0 bases and J dropped 1 base, with 11 bases sitting between them. The CDR3 is made up of 16 amino acids. Germline V CDR1 and CDR2: MGHRA, YSYEKL. This CDR3 is CASSQESGVGTDTQYF. CDR3 DNA: TGCGCCAGCAGCCAAGAAAGCGGAGTGGGCACAGATACGCAGTATTTT.

The chain combines TRBV7-9 with TRBJ2-1; 9 bases map to TRBD2. Germline V CDR1 and CDR2: SEHNR, FQNEAQ (reference sequence). The CDR3 has 14 amino acids. The trim removed 7 bases at V and 8 bases at J, leaving 9 bases unmatched. CDR3 sequence reads: CASTFGLAIYEQFF. DNA for the CDR3: TGTGCCAGCACCTTCGGACTAGCGATATATGAGCAGTTCTTC.

The gene calls are TRBV2 and TRBJ2-5, with D possibly TRBD1 on 5 matching bases. Germline CDR1 and CDR2: SNHLY and FYNNEI. This CDR3 spans 13 amino acids. Between the trimmed V and J ends, which lost 1 base and 5 bases, there was a span of 8 bases. Here the CDR3 DNA reads TGTGCCAGCAGTGAAGTGGGGCGGGAGACCCAGTACTTC. As protein: CASSEVGRETQYF.